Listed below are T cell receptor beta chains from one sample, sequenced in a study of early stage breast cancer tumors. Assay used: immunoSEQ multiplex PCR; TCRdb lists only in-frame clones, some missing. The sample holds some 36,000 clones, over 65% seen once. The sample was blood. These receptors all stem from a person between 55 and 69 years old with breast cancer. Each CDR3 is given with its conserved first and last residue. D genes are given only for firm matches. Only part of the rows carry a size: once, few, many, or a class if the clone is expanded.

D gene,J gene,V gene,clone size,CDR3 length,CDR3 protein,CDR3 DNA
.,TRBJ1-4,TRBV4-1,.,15,CASSQAGRVGEKLFF,TGCGCCAGCAGCCAAGCGGGGAGAGTGGGCGAAAAACTGTTTTTT
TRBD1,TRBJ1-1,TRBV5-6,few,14,CASSTRTGRTEAFF,TGTGCCAGCAGTACCCGGACAGGGCGGACTGAAGCTTTCTTT
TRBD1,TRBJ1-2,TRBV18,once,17,CASSPNPGAEGGYGYTF,TGTGCCAGCTCACCGAATCCCGGGGCGGAAGGGGGCTACGGCTACACCTTC
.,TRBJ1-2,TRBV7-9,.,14,CASSHPPRDYGYTF,TGTGCCAGCAGCCACCCCCCCAGGGACTATGGCTACACCTTC
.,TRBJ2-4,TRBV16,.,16,CASRPRGGAAKNIQYF,TGTGCCAGCAGACCTCGAGGGGGGGCGGCCAAAAACATTCAGTACTTC
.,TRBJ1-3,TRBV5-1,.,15,CASSLEPGTGNTIYF,TGCGCCAGCAGCTTGGAACCAGGGACTGGAAACACCATATATTTT
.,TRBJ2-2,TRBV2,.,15,CASSDGLDGTGELFF,TGTGCCAGCAGTGATGGGCTAGATGGCACCGGGGAGCTGTTTTTT
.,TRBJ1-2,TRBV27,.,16,CASSLFAEGMSYGYTF,TGTGCCAGCAGTTTATTTGCCGAGGGAATGTCCTATGGCTACACCTTC
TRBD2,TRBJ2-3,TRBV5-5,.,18,CASSPGLTSGGARDTQYF,TGTGCCAGCAGCCCGGGACTGACTAGCGGGGGGGCCCGTGATACGCAGTATTTT
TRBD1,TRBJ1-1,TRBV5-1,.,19,CASSLGGGARTGMNTEAFF,TGCGCCAGCAGCTTAGGTGGTGGGGCCAGGACAGGGATGAACACTGAAGCTTTCTTT
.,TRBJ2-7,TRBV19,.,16,CASSIRTSGASYEQYF,TGTGCCAGTAGTATAAGAACCAGCGGCGCCTCCTACGAGCAGTACTTC
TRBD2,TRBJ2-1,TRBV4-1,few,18,CASSQDKIVAGPENEQFF,TGCGCCAGCAGCCAAGATAAGATAGTAGCGGGCCCCGAAAATGAGCAGTTCTTC
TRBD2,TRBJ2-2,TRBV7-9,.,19,CASSQGLAGYLTNTGELFF,TGTGCCAGCAGCCAAGGACTAGCGGGGTATCTGACGAACACCGGGGAGCTGTTTTTT
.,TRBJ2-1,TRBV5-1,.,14,CASRWGAGSGEQFF,TGCGCCAGCAGGTGGGGGGCGGGAAGTGGGGAGCAGTTCTTC
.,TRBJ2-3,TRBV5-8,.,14,CASSVDTSTDTQYF,TGTGCCAGCAGCGTGGACACGAGCACAGATACGCAGTATTTT
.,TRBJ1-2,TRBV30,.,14,CAWSVGRPGAGYTF,TGTGCCTGGAGTGTGGGCCGACCTGGGGCTGGCTACACCTTC
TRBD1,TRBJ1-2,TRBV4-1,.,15,CASSATPRGNYGYTF,TGCGCCAGCAGCGCTACTCCCAGGGGGAACTATGGCTACACCTTC
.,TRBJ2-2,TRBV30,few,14,CAWSVGVNTGELFF,TGTGCCTGGAGTGTGGGGGTTAACACCGGGGAGCTGTTTTTT
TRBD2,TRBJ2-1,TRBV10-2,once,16,CASPPTSGRPDNEQFF,TGCGCCAGCCCCCCGACTAGCGGGAGACCGGACAATGAGCAGTTCTTC
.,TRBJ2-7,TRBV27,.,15,CASARRSGGGIEQYF,TGTGCCAGCGCCAGGAGAAGCGGAGGGGGGATCGAGCAGTACTTC
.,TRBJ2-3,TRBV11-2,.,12,CASSSHPHTQYF,TGTGCCAGCAGCTCCCACCCGCACACGCAGTATTTT
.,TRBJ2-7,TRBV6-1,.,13,CASTDRGSYEQYF,TGTGCCAGTACGGACAGAGGGTCCTACGAGCAGTACTTC
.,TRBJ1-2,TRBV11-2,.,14,CASSSQAKPYGYTF,TGTGCCAGCAGCTCTCAGGCTAAGCCCTATGGCTACACCTTC
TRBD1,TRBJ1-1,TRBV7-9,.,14,CASSSGQGHTEAFF,TGTGCCAGCAGCAGTGGACAGGGACACACTGAAGCTTTCTTT
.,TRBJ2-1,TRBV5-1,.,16,CASSPFRQSSYNEQFF,TGCGCCAGCAGCCCCTTTCGCCAATCTTCCTACAATGAGCAGTTCTTC
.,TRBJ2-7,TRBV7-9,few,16,CASSSPRTDIPYEQYF,TGTGCCAGCAGCTCTCCCCGGACAGATATTCCGTACGAGCAGTACTTC
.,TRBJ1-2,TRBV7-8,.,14,CASSLNSENYGYTF,TGTGCCAGCAGCTTAAACTCAGAGAACTATGGCTACACCTTC
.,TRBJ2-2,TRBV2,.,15,CAGSRQGGDTGELFF,TGTGCCGGATCAAGGCAGGGGGGGGACACCGGGGAGCTGTTTTTT
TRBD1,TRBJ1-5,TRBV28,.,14,CASRAQGLGQPQHF,TGTGCCAGCAGAGCACAGGGGCTTGGTCAGCCCCAGCATTTT
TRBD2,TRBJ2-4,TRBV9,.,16,CASSASGGGAKNIQYF,TGTGCCAGCAGCGCTAGCGGGGGGGGAGCCAAAAACATTCAGTACTTC
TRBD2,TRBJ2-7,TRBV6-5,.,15,CASSLGLAGNYEQYF,TGTGCCAGCAGTTTAGGACTAGCGGGTAATTACGAGCAGTACTTC
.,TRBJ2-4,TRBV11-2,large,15,CASSAPLLAKNIQYF,TGTGCCAGCAGCGCCCCTCTACTAGCCAAAAACATTCAGTACTTC
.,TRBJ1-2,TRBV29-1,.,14,CSVESAREYYGYTF,TGCAGCGTTGAATCTGCCAGGGAGTACTATGGCTACACCTTC
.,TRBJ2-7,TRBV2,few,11,CASSRTAEQYF,TGTGCCAGCAGCAGGACAGCCGAGCAGTACTTC
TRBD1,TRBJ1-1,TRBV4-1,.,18,CASSQGGTPGQGLVGAFF,TGCGCCAGCAGCCAAGGCGGGACCCCGGGACAGGGCCTTGTGGGAGCTTTCTTT
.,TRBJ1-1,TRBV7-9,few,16,CASRRGWQGPNTEAFF,TGTGCCAGCAGGAGGGGTTGGCAGGGCCCGAACACTGAAGCTTTCTTT
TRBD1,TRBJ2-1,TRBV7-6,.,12,CASSLAGDREFF,TGTGCCAGCAGCTTAGCAGGGGACAGGGAGTTCTTC
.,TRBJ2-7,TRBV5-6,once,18,CASSHGTYNAPYGYEQYF,TGTGCCAGCAGCCACGGGACATACAATGCCCCATACGGATACGAGCAGTACTTC
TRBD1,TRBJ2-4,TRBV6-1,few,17,CASSDGLKGQGRNIQYF,TGTGCCAGCAGTGATGGCCTTAAGGGACAGGGTAGGAACATTCAGTACTTC
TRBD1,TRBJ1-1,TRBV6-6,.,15,CASTDMTGVNTEAFF,TGTGCCAGCACCGATATGACAGGGGTGAACACTGAAGCTTTCTTT
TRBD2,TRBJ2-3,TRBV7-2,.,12,CASSLPGTSPDF,TGTGCCAGCAGCCTACCCGGGACTAGCCCGGATTTT
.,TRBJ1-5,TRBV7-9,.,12,CASSLSNQPQHF,TGTGCCAGCAGCTTAAGCAATCAGCCCCAGCATTTT
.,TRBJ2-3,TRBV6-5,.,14,CASSYFPAGDTQYF,TGTGCCAGCAGTTACTTTCCAGCGGGAGATACGCAGTATTTT
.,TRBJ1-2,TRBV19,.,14,CASTQQGVVYGYTF,TGTGCCAGTACTCAACAGGGAGTCGTCTATGGCTACACCTTC
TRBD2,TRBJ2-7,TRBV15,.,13,CATSGQRGFEQYF,TGTGCCACCAGCGGGCAGCGGGGGTTTGAGCAGTACTTC
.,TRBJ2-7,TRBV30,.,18,CAWRNKGGTERKTYEQYF,TGTGCCTGGAGAAATAAAGGAGGGACAGAGCGGAAGACCTACGAGCAGTACTTC
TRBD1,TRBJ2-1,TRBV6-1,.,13,CASSGQSYNEQFF,TGTGCCAGTTCGGGACAGTCCTACAATGAGCAGTTCTTC
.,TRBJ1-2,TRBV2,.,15,CATPPRLGEPYGYTF,TGTGCCACCCCGCCACGGCTTGGAGAGCCCTATGGCTACACCTTC
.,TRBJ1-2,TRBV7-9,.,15,CASTSNRDFAGGYTF,TGTGCCAGCACCTCAAATCGGGACTTCGCGGGGGGCTACACCTTC